This passage covers 3 T cell receptor beta chains from one sample sequenced in a study of cytomegalovirus exposure and HLA in healthy donors. Use of 60 Vbeta and 13 Jbeta primers characterized the PCR. Repertoires were generated with immunoSEQ multiplex PCR, while TCRdb's copy carries only in-frame clones and drops some. The data contain 55,000 to 65,000 clones, more than 60% of them seen just once; the ten biggest clones take up about 2.7%. The material sequenced was PBMCs. These receptors all come from a woman aged 30 to 39 in good health and CMV-seronegative.

In DNA, the CDR3 is TGCAGCGTTGAATCGGGGAACACTGAAGCTTTCTTT. It translates to CSVESGNTEAFF. The chain is built from TRBV29-1 and TRBJ1-1; D not certain. V was clipped by 2 bases and J by 1 base, with 5 bases between them. This CDR3 contains 12 residues. The germline V gene has CDR1 SQVTM and CDR2 ANQGSEA.

The chain employs TRBV7-9 and TRBJ2-7; 10 nucleotides agree with TRBD1. Germline values: CDR1 SEHNR, CDR2 FQNEAQ (reference sequence). With 5 bases clipped from V and 10 bases from J, the junction kept 17 bases outside the gene matches. The CDR3 totals 16 residues. CDR3 in amino acids: CASSQTGGGGPPTQYV. The CDR3 region has the DNA TGTGCCAGCAGCCAGACAGGGGGCGGGGGTCCTCCCACCCAGTACGTC.

This chain links TRBV4-1 with TRBJ2-1; D is possibly TRBD2 (6 bases). Looked up from germline, CDR1 is MGHRA and CDR2 is YSYEKL. CDR3 length equals 16 residues. Between the trimmed V and J ends, which lost 1 base and 2 bases, there was a span of 12 bases. The CDR3 DNA reads as TGCGCCAGCAGCCAAGGGCGGGGAAAGCCCTACAATGAGCAGTTCTTC. Protein: CASSQGRGKPYNEQFF.